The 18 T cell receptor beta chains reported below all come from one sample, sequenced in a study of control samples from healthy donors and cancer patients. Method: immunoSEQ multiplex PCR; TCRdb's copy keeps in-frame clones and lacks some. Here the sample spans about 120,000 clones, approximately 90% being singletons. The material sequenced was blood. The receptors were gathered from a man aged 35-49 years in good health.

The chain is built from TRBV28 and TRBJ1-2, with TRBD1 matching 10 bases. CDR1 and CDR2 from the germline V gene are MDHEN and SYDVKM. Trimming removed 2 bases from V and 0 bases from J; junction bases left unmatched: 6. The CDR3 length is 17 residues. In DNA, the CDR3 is TGTGCCAGCAGTTTAGTGACAGGGGGCGTAACTAACTATGGCTACACCTTC. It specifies CASSLVTGGVTNYGYTF.

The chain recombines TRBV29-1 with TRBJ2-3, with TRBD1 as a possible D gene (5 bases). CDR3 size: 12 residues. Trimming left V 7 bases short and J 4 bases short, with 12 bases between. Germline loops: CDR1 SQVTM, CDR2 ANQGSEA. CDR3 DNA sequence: TGCAGCGCAACTGACAGAGCAGATACGCAGTATTTT. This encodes CSATDRADTQYF.

CDR3 sequence: CASSYSRGSTDTQYF. The CDR3 DNA is TGTGCCAGCAGTTACTCACGGGGGAGCACAGATACGCAGTATTTT. This chain connects TRBV6-6 to TRBJ2-3; maybe TRBD2 (6 bases). Per the germline V gene, CDR1 is MNHNY and CDR2 is SVGAGI (reference sequence). V was trimmed by 0 bases and J by 0 bases, leaving 7 bases between them. The CDR3 extends over 15 amino acids.

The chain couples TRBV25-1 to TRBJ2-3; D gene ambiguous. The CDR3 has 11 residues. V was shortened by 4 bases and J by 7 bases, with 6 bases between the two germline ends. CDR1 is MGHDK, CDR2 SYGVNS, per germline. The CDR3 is CASSVGYTQYF. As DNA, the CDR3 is TGTGCCAGCAGTGTCGGATATACGCAGTATTTT.

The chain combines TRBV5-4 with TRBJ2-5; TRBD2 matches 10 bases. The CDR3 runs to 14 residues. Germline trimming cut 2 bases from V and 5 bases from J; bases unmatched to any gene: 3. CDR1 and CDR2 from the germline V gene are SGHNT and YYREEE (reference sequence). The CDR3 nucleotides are TGTGCCAGCAGCTTAGCGGGGGGGTCGGAGACCCAGTACTTC. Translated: CASSLAGGSETQYF.

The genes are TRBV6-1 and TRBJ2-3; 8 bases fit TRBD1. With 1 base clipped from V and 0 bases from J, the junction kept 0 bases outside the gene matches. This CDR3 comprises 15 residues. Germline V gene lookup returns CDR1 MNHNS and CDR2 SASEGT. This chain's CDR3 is CASSEGDRSTDTQYF. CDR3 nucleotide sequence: TGTGCCAGCAGTGAAGGGGACAGGAGCACAGATACGCAGTATTTT.

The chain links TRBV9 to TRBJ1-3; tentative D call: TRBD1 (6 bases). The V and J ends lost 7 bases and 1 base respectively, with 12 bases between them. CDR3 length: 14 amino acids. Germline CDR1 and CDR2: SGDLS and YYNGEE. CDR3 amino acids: CASGGQQSGNTIYF. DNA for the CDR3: TGTGCCAGCGGAGGACAGCAGTCTGGAAACACCATATATTTT.

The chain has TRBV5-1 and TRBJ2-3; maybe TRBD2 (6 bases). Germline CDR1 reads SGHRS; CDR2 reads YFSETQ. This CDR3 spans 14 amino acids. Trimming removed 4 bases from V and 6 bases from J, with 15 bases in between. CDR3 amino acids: CASSNPSGEDTQYF. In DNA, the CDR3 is TGCGCCAGCAGCAACCCCTCGGGGGAGGATACGCAGTATTTT.

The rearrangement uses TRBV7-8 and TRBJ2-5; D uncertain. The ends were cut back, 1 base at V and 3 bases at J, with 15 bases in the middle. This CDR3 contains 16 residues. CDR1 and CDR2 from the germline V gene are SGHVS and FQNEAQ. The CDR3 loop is CASSLVQPKQKETQYF. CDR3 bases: TGTGCCAGCAGCTTAGTTCAGCCAAAACAAAAAGAGACCCAGTACTTC.

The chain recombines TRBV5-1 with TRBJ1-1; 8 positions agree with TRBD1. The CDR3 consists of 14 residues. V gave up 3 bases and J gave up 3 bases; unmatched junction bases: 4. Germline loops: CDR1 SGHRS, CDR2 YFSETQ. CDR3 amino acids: CASSWTGRDTEAFF. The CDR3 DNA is TGCGCCAGCAGCTGGACAGGGAGGGACACTGAAGCTTTCTTT.

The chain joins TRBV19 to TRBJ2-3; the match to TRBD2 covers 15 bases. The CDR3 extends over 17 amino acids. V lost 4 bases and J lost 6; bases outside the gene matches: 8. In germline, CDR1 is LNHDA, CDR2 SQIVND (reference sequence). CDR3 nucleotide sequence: TGTGCCAGTAGTACCCGGACTAGCGGGGGGGCGGCGGATACGCAGTATTTT. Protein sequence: CASSTRTSGGAADTQYF.

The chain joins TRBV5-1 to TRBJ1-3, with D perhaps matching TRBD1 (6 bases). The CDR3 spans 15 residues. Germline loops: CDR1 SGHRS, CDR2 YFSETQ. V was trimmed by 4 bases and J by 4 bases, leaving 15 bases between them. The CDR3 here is CASSLEGGGGNTIYF. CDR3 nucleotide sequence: TGCGCCAGCAGCCTGGAAGGGGGAGGCGGAAACACCATATATTTT.

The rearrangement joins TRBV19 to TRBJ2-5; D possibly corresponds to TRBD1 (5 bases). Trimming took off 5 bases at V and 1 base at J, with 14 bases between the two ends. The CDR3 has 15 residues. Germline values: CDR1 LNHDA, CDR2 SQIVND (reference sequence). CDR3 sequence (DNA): TGTGCCAGTAGTCCCCGGCTTGGGGCCCAAGAGACCCAGTACTTC. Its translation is CASSPRLGAQETQYF.

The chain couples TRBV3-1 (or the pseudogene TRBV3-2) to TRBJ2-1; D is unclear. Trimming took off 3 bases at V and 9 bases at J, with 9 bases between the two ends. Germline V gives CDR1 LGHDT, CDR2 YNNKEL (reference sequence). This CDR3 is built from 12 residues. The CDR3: CASSHLDGEQFF. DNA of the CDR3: TGTGCCAGCAGCCATTTAGACGGTGAGCAGTTCTTC.

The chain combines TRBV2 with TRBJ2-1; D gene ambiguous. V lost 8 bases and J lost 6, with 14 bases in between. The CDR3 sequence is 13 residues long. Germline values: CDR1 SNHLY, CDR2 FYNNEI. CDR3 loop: CASQWTSSNEQFF. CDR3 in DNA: TGTGCCAGCCAATGGACGAGCAGCAATGAGCAGTTCTTC.

The CDR3 nucleotides are TGTGCCAGCAGCTTAGCGGGGCCGACCCTTAATGAAAAACTGTTTTTT. Residues: CASSLAGPTLNEKLFF. V and J are TRBV7-2 and TRBJ1-4; D possibly corresponds to TRBD1 (5 bases). Germline lookup yields CDR1 SGHTA and CDR2 FQGNSA. V dropped 0 bases and J dropped 4 bases, with 12 bases sitting between them. The CDR3 sequence is 16 residues long.

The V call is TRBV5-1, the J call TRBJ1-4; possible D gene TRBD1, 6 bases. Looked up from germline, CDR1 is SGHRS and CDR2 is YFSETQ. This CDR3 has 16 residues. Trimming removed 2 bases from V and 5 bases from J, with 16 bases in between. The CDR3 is CASSFGQTGSNEKLFF. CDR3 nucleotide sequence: TGCGCCAGCAGCTTTGGCCAAACAGGGTCCAATGAAAAACTGTTTTTT.

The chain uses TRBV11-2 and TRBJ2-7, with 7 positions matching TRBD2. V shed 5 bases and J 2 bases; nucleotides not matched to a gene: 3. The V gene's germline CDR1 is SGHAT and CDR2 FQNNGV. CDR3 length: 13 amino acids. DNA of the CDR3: TGTGCCAGCAGCCGGGGGACTACCTACGAGCAGTACTTC. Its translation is CASSRGTTYEQYF.